This TCR beta chain is from a study of T cells in Graves' hyperthyroidism and ophthalmopathy. Study-wide results and limits: A model using 13 V-J features told ophthalmopathy apart from stable hyperthyroidism.

Note on this clonotype: Its antigen remains unknown.

The CDR3 extends over 13 amino acids. V dropped 11 bases and J dropped 3 bases, with 14 bases sitting between them. Looked up from germline, CDR1 is LNHDA and CDR2 is SQIVND (reference sequence). It was RNA transcripts that yielded the amplified TCR beta CDR3 regions. Researchers ran a first-round RT-PCR on the TCR CDR3 using the HTBI primer set. TCRdb independently ran MiXCR on the multiplex PCR reads; one entry per CDR3 protein. The sample consists of roughly 720,000 distinct CDR3 sequences, roughly a sixth of them appearing once. 10 ml of fresh peripheral blood supplied the PBMCs. Sequencing was done on a sample of blood. The J gene is TRBJ1-5, the V gene TRBV19, with no clear D. The sequence came from a man aged 50-59 years with Graves' hyperthyroidism. CDR3 in DNA: TGTGCCGCCGCCACCGCTTTCAATCAGCCCCAGCATTTT. This encodes CAAATAFNQPQHF. Supplemented by reference TRBV19 and TRBJ1-5, the full variable domain reads DGGITQSPKYLFRKEGQNVTLSCEQNLNHDAMYWYRQDPGQGLRLIYYSQIVNDFQKGDIAEGYSVSREKKESFPLTVTSAQKNPTAFYLCAAATAFNQPQHFGDGTRLSIL.